A single sample is the source of the 20 T cell receptor beta chains below, sequenced in a study of patients and donors after allogeneic stem cell transplantation. TCRdb recomputed calls from the RT-PCR reads with MiXCR, one row per CDR3 protein. The sample lists roughly 200,000 distinct CDR3 sequences, more than 35% seen once, with 9.5% to 13% in the top ten. The sequenced material came from blood, either unsorted or a sorted T cell fraction (not recorded which). The receptors were sampled from a human donor who was either an allogeneic HSCT recipient or a stem cell or donor lymphocyte infusion donor (not recorded which). It is not recorded whose cells these are; they may come from a transplant donor.

The V call is TRBV5-1, the J call TRBJ2-2; D is uncertain. V was pared by 4 bases and J by 5 bases, with 12 bases between. The CDR3 is 14 amino acids. Germline assignment: CDR1 SGHRS and CDR2 YFSETQ. CDR3 amino acids: CASSPLTKTGELFF. The CDR3 DNA sequence: TGCGCCAGCAGCCCGCTGACCAAGACCGGGGAGCTGTTTTTT.

A few counts support this clonotype. This rearrangement joins TRBV4-1 to TRBJ2-7; a weak D match, TRBD2 (7 bases). The germline CDR1 and CDR2 sequences are MGHRA and YSYEKL. Trimming pared 3 bases from V and 3 bases from J, leaving 18 bases between. The CDR3 is 16 amino acids. The CDR3 reads CASSQEQGGGIYEQYF. The CDR3, as DNA: TGCGCCAGCAGCCAGGAACAGGGAGGGGGTATCTACGAGCAGTACTTC.

V gene TRBV30 combines with J gene TRBJ2-2; a weak D match, TRBD1 (5 bases). CDR1 and CDR2 (germline): GTSNPN, SVGIG (reference sequence). The V gene lost 6 bases and the J gene lost 6 bases, with 14 bases spanning the gap. The CDR3 length is 13 residues. The CDR3 coding sequence is TGTGCCTGTTCACAAAGGGGCCCCGGGGAGCTGTTTTTT. It translates to CACSQRGPGELFF.

This clonotype occurred a few times. The chain couples TRBV4-3 to TRBJ2-1; D ambiguous. Germline CDR1 and CDR2: LGHNA and YSLEER. Trimming removed 4 bases at V and 3 bases at J, with 13 bases between. The CDR3 runs to 15 residues. CDR3 loop: CASSLTPSGYNEQFF. Written as DNA, the CDR3 is TGCGCCAGCAGCCTGACCCCTTCAGGCTACAATGAGCAGTTCTTC.

This clonotype occurred many times. The gene calls are TRBV7-9 and TRBJ2-7, with D uncertain. CDR1 is SEHNR and CDR2 is FQNEAQ in the germline V gene (reference sequence). Trimming left V 5 bases short and J 3 bases short, with 5 bases between. This CDR3 comprises 11 residues. This CDR3 reads CASSPGYEQYF. The CDR3 DNA is TGTGCCAGCAGCCCCGGCTACGAGCAGTACTTC.

The chain is built from TRBV6-5 and TRBJ2-3, with D hard to call. This CDR3 is built from 13 residues. Deletions cut 9 bases from V and 1 base from J, with 11 bases between. Germline CDR1 is MNHEY and CDR2 is SVGAGI. CDR3 in amino acids: CASKRAGTDTQYF. The CDR3 nucleotides read TGTGCCAGTAAAAGAGCAGGCACAGATACGCAGTATTTT.

The chain links TRBV9 to TRBJ1-4; D remains ambiguous. Germline V gene data show CDR1 as SGDLS and CDR2 as YYNGEE. Trimming took 0 bases from V and 8 from J, leaving 14 bases between them. The CDR3 contains 15 residues. CDR3 DNA sequence: TGTGCCAGCAGCGTAGGGACGTCCAGAAGCGAAAAACTGTTTTTT. It specifies CASSVGTSRSEKLFF.

The table lists this clonotype with a few counts. V gene TRBV12-3 or TRBV12-4 combines with J gene TRBJ1-1; D gene ambiguous. There are 18 residues in the CDR3. V shed 2 bases and J shed 7 bases, with 26 bases lying between them. The CDR3 spells CASSLTIMLYGRQNEAFF. The CDR3 bases are TGTGCCAGCAGTTTAACGATAATGCTCTACGGGCGGCAAAATGAAGCTTTCTTT.

This chain connects TRBV20-1 to TRBJ1-5; 9 bases are shared with TRBD1. The ends lost 2 bases at V and 3 bases at J; junction bases unmatched: 2. This CDR3 comprises 14 residues. The V gene's germline CDR1 is DFQATT and CDR2 SNEGSKA (reference sequence). The CDR3 loop is CSARRTGDNQPQHF. The DNA of the CDR3 is TGCAGTGCTAGAAGGACAGGGGACAATCAGCCCCAGCATTTT.

This clonotype was seen more than once but under ten times. CDR3 coding DNA: TGCGCCAGCAGCCAAGATTGGACCTCCGGGGAGCTGTTTTTT. Protein: CASSQDWTSGELFF. The chain recombines TRBV4-3 with TRBJ2-2; D call uncertain. The CDR3 is 14 residues long. CDR1 is LGHNA, CDR2 YSLEER, per germline. The ends were cut back, 0 bases at V and 6 bases at J, with 8 bases in the middle.

V and J are TRBV7-9 and TRBJ2-3, with D perhaps TRBD1 or TRBD2 (5 bases each). Trimming cost V 5 bases and J 4 bases, with 7 bases left between them. Per the germline V gene, CDR1 is SEHNR and CDR2 is FQNEAQ (reference sequence). The CDR3 runs to 12 residues. CDR3 coding DNA: TGTGCCAGCAGCGGGACCCCAGATACGCAGTATTTT. Translated, it gives CASSGTPDTQYF.

This clonotype was counted only a few times. The chain links TRBV5-1 to TRBJ1-1; tentatively, D is TRBD1 (5 bases). CDR3 length equals 14 residues. The germline V gene has CDR1 SGHRS and CDR2 YFSETQ. V shed 2 bases and J shed 3 bases, with 11 bases lying between them. CDR3 nucleotide sequence: TGCGCCAGCAGCTTAGGGGCGCCGCACACTGAAGCTTTCTTT. This encodes CASSLGAPHTEAFF.

This clonotype turned up a few times. The chain carries TRBV25-1 and TRBJ1-2; D is possibly TRBD1 (5 bases). Per the germline V gene, CDR1 is MGHDK and CDR2 is SYGVNS. The V end was cut by 3 bases, the J end by 4 bases, with 9 bases between. The CDR3 loop spans 13 amino acids. DNA for the CDR3: TGTGCCAGCAGTGATGGAGGGGCCTATGGCTACACCTTC. Translated: CASSDGGAYGYTF.

In this sample, this clonotype turned up a few times. The CDR3 DNA is TGCAGCGCGGGACGGTTTAACTATGGCTACACCTTC. Amino acids: CSAGRFNYGYTF. The chain carries TRBV29-1 and TRBJ1-2; a possible D gene is TRBD1 (5 bases). The germline V gene has CDR1 SQVTM and CDR2 ANQGSEA. This CDR3 is 12 amino acids long. The V end was cut by 7 bases, the J end by 1 base, with 10 bases between.

This clonotype showed up just once. This chain links TRBV7-2 with TRBJ2-2, with D hard to call. This CDR3 spans 14 amino acids. The V end was cut by 5 bases, the J end by 4 bases, with 11 bases between. Germline assignment: CDR1 SGHTA and CDR2 FQGNSA. CDR3 residues: CASSPRSGTGELFF. The CDR3 coding sequence is TGTGCCAGCAGCCCCAGGTCGGGCACCGGGGAGCTGTTTTTT.

In this sample, this clonotype turned up a few times. V usage is TRBV10-3 and J usage is TRBJ1-5; no definite D call. V shed 8 bases and J shed 6 bases, with 11 bases lying between them. Germline assignment: CDR1 ENHRY and CDR2 SYGVKD. CDR3 length: 12 amino acids. The CDR3 DNA sequence: TGTGCCATCCAAGCCCGAGGTCAGCCCCAGCATTTT. Its protein product is CAIQARGQPQHF.

A few counts support this clonotype. CDR3: CASSLASTLVQSPLHF. The CDR3 nucleotides are TGTGCCAGCAGCTTAGCTTCCACCCTCGTCCAATCACCCCTCCACTTT. V usage is TRBV7-8 and J usage is TRBJ1-6; D is unresolved. The CDR3 spans 16 residues. Germline CDR1 reads SGHVS; CDR2 reads FQNEAQ. V was clipped by 0 bases and J by 10 bases, with 16 bases between them.

The chain uses TRBV6-5 and TRBJ1-4, with 10 bases that match TRBD1. Germline V gene data show CDR1 as MNHEY and CDR2 as SVGAGI. The CDR3 contains 14 residues. After removal of 4 bases from V and 5 bases from J, the junction contained 1 base not matched to a gene. In DNA, the CDR3 is TGTGCCAGCAGTTCGGACAGGGGGAATGAAAAACTGTTTTTT. It encodes CASSSDRGNEKLFF.

Only a few counts were recorded for this clonotype. V is TRBV15 and J is TRBJ1-1; no clear D gene. The CDR3 is 16 amino acids. Trimming removed 0 bases from V and 1 base from J, with 12 bases in between. Germline V lookup: CDR1 LNHNV, CDR2 YYDKDF (reference sequence). CDR3 sequence: CATSREGYRPNTEAFF. In nucleotides, the CDR3 is TGTGCCACCAGCAGAGAGGGTTACAGACCGAACACTGAAGCTTTCTTT.

The CDR3 nucleotides are TGCAGTGCGACCCGGGGGCGGAACACCGGGGAGCTGTTTTTT. It codes for CSATRGRNTGELFF. The V call is TRBV20-1, the J call TRBJ2-2; D might be TRBD1 or TRBD2, each matching 6 bases. The CDR3 totals 14 residues. Germline CDR1 and CDR2: DFQATT and SNEGSKA (reference sequence). The germline V and J ends were trimmed by 6 bases and 1 base, with 12 bases remaining between them.